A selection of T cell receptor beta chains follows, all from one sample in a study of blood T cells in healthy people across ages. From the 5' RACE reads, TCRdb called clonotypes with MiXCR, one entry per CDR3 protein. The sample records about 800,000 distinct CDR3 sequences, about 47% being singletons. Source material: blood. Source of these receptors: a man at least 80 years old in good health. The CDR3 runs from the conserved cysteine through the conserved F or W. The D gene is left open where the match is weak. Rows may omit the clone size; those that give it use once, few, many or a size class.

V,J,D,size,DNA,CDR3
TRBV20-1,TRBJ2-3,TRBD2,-,TGCAGTGGAGCGAAGACTAGCGGGCCAAGGAATACGCAGTATTTT,CSGAKTSGPRNTQYF
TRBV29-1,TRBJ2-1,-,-,TGCAGCGTTAGAGGCTCCCGGGACCACTCCTACAATGAGCAGTTCTTC,CSVRGSRDHSYNEQFF
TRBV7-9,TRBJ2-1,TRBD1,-,TGTGCCAGCAGCGCCACAGGGGTGGAGACCCAGTTCTTC,CASSATGVETQFF
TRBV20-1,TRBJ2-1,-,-,TGCAGTGCCCCAAACCTAGCGATCGGAGGGAATGAGCAGTTCTTC,CSAPNLAIGGNEQFF
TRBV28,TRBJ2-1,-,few,TGTGCCAGCAGCCCGACACATGAAGTCTACAATGAGCAGTTCTTC,CASSPTHEVYNEQFF
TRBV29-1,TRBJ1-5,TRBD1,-,TGCAGCGTCGCTTATAGGACAGGGGGCAATCAGCCCCAGCATTTT,CSVAYRTGGNQPQHF
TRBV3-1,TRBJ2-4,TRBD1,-,TGTGCCAGCAGCCACTGGGACAGGGGGCAGCAAAACATTCAGTACTTC,CASSHWDRGQQNIQYF
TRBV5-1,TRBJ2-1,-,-,TGCGCCAGCAGCGCTTCCCCGAGTGCGGGGAGCTGGGAGCAGTTCTTC,CASSASPSAGSWEQFF
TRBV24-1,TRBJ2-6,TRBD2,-,TGTGCCACCAGCTCTCTAGCGGGGCCCTCTGGGGCCAACGTCCTGACTTTC,CATSSLAGPSGANVLTF
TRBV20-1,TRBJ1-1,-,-,TGCAGTGCTAGAGATGGGGAGGCGAACACTGAAGCTTTCTTT,CSARDGEANTEAFF
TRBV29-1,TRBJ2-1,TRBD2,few,TGCAGCGTTGAAGTCCTAGCGGGAGGTCCGTACAATGAGCAGTTCTTC,CSVEVLAGGPYNEQFF
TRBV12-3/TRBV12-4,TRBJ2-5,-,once,TGTGCCAACAGTTGGGGAGTCCAAGAGACCCAGTACTTC,CANSWGVQETQYF
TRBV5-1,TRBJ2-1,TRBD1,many,TGCGCCAGCAGCACCACAGGGGGTTTGGGCAATGAGCAGTTCTTC,CASSTTGGLGNEQFF
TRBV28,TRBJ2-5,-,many,TGTGCCAGCAGTTTAGACGGTGCGGAGACCCAGTACTTC,CASSLDGAETQYF
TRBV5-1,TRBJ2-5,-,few,TGCGCCAGCAGCAGGGTTGGAGGAACACAAGAGACCCAGTACTTC,CASSRVGGTQETQYF
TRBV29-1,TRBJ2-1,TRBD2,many,TGCAGCGTTGGTGTGGCGGGAGTGGGCAATGAGCAGTTCTTC,CSVGVAGVGNEQFF
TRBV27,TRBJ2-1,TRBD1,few,TGTGCCAGCAGGCCGGGACAGAGGGACAATGAGCAGTTCTTC,CASRPGQRDNEQFF
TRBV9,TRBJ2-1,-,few,TGTGCCAGCAGCGTAGGGGGCGGAGACTACATGAATGAGCAGTTCTTC,CASSVGGGDYMNEQFF
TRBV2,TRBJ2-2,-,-,TGTGCCAGCAGTGATGACAGGGGGATCGCTAGCGGGAGTTCTATCGGGGAGCTGTTTTTT,CASSDDRGIASGSSIGELFF
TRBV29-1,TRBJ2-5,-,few,TGCAGCGTTGCCGGGACATCATCGGGTGAGCAGTACTTC,CSVAGTSSGEQYF
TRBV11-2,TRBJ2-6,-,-,TGTGCCAGCAGCCCGGGGCATGGGGCCAACGTCCTGACTTTC,CASSPGHGANVLTF
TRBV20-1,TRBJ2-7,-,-,TGCAGTGCTGGAGATCCCCGACGGGGTTTGGGTGATGAGCAGTACTTC,CSAGDPRRGLGDEQYF
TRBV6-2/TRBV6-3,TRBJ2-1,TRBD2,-,TGTGCCAGCAGTTACTCCCCTACTAGCGGTTTGTACAATGAGCAGTTCTTC,CASSYSPTSGLYNEQFF
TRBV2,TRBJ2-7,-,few,TGTGCCAGCGAAGGGACGCTCGGTAAATCCTACGAGCAGTACTTC,CASEGTLGKSYEQYF
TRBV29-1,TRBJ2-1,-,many,TGCAGCGTAACCCGGCCGCCTAGTTTAAATGAGCAGTTCTTC,CSVTRPPSLNEQFF
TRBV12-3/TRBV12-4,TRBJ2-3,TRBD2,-,TGTGCCAGCAGTCCCCGTGGCCCGACTAGCGGGAGGATTAGCACAGATACGCAGTATTTT,CASSPRGPTSGRISTDTQYF
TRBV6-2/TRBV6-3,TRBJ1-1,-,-,TGTGCCAGCATCATAAAAAGGGACACTGAAGCTTTCTTT,CASIIKRDTEAFF
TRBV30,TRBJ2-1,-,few,TGTGCCTGGGGATCAACAACGTACAATGAGCAGTTCTTC,CAWGSTTYNEQFF
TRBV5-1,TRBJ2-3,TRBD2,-,TGCGCCAGCAGTTACGGGACTAGCGGCACAGATACGCAGTATTTT,CASSYGTSGTDTQYF
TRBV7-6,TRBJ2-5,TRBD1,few,TGTGCCAGCAGCTTAGGGACAGGGAGAGGATGGGGGACCCAGTACTTC,CASSLGTGRGWGTQYF
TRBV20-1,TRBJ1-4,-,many,TGCAGTGCCCGATGGGGTAATAATGAAAAACTGTTTTTT,CSARWGNNEKLFF
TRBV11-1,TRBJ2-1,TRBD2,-,TGTGCCAGCAGCTTAGGGGCTAGCGGGGACTACAATGAGCAGTTCTTC,CASSLGASGDYNEQFF
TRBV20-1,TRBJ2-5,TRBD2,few,TGCAGTGCCATGTTTCTAGCGGGGATGTACAATGAGCAGTACTTC,CSAMFLAGMYNEQYF
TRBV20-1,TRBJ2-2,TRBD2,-,TGCAGTGCTAGTTTGGGACTAGCGGGGAACACCGGGGAGCTGTTTTTT,CSASLGLAGNTGELFF
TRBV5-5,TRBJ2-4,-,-,TGTGCCAGCAGCTTGGCGCAGGGCGGGGAGGCCCAGTACTTC,CASSLAQGGEAQYF
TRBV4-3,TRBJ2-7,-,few,TGCGCCAGCAGCCAAGATTGGGGCGCGCCCTACGAGCAGTACTTC,CASSQDWGAPYEQYF
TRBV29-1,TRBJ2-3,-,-,TGCAGCACCAACCAGCGAGGAGTAAAGTCTAGCACAGATACGCAGTATTTT,CSTNQRGVKSSTDTQYF
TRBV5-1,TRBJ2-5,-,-,TGCGCCAGCAGCTTCAAGGTTGCGAAAGAGACCCAGTACTTC,CASSFKVAKETQYF
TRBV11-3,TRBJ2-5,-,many,TGTGCCAGCAGCCCCAATTACCTATCTGAGACCCAGTACTTC,CASSPNYLSETQYF
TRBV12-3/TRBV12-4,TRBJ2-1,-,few,TGTGCCAGCAGTTTAGTACAGGGAACGGGCCGTTACGATGAGCAGTTCTTC,CASSLVQGTGRYDEQFF
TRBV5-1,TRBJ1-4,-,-,TGCGCCAGCAGCTTGGGTCTTGAAGATGAAAAACTGTTTTTT,CASSLGLEDEKLFF
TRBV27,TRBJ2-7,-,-,TGTGCCAGCAGTATGCGTTCGGGGCCCTACGAGCAGTACTTC,CASSMRSGPYEQYF
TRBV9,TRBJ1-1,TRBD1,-,TGTGCCAGCAGCAAGGGACAGGCGAACACTGAAGCTTTCTTT,CASSKGQANTEAFF
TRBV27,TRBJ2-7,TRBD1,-,TGTGCCAGCAGTCAACATCGACAGGGGGCCTACGAGCAGTACTTC,CASSQHRQGAYEQYF
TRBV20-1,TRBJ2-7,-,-,TGCAGTGCTAGAGATCGTGCTGTCACGGGGGCGACCTACGAGCAGTACTTC,CSARDRAVTGATYEQYF
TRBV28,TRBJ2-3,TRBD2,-,TGTGCCGGCAGTTTTTTTGTAAGGCGGGAGCAGACAGATACGCAGTATTTT,CAGSFFVRREQTDTQYF
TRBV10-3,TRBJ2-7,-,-,TGTGCCATCAGTGAGGAGGAACCATCGTACTACGAGCAGTACTTC,CAISEEEPSYYEQYF
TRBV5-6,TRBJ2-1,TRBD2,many,TGTGCCAGCAGCCCGCCCGGGACTAGCCGGTACAATGAGCAGTTCTTC,CASSPPGTSRYNEQFF
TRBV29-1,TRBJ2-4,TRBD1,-,TGCAGCGTTGAGGGACAGGTTGAAAACATTCAGTACTTC,CSVEGQVENIQYF